These 8 T cell receptor beta chains were sequenced from one sample in a study of blood T cell repertoires in COVID-19. Measured with immunoSEQ multiplex PCR; TCRdb has only the in-frame clones, and not every one. Among more than 200,000 clones listed, more than 70% were seen once. The sequencing input was peripheral blood. The receptor source for this set is a woman aged 55-69 years with acute or convalescent COVID-19.

This clone was recorded once. The V call is TRBV30, the J call TRBJ1-2; D perhaps matches TRBD1 (5 bases). The CDR3 has 15 residues. V was trimmed by 3 bases and J by 4 bases, leaving 18 bases between them. The V gene's germline CDR1 is GTSNPN and CDR2 SVGIG (reference sequence). The CDR3 sequence is CAWSPSTIQGYGYTF. In DNA, the CDR3 is TGTGCCTGGAGCCCTTCAACAATCCAGGGCTATGGCTACACCTTC.

The gene calls are TRBV7-2 and TRBJ2-3; TRBD2 matches 10 bases. The CDR3 contains 15 residues. V lost 3 bases, J lost 6 bases, and 6 bases stayed unmatched. CDR1 SGHTA and CDR2 FQGNSA come from the germline V gene. CDR3 loop: CASSFTSGAGDTQYF. The CDR3 nucleotides are TGTGCCAGCAGCTTTACTAGCGGGGCCGGGGATACGCAGTATTTT.

The rearrangement links TRBV5-4 to TRBJ1-5, with no clear D. The CDR3 covers 13 residues. In germline, CDR1 is SGHNT, CDR2 YYREEE (reference sequence). Between the trimmed V and J ends, which lost 0 bases and 4 bases, there was a span of 5 bases. The CDR3 DNA is TGTGCCAGCAGCTTGGGTAGAAATCAGCCCCAGCATTTT. It yields the protein CASSLGRNQPQHF.

J is TRBJ2-1 and V is TRBV7-2; 10 bases fit TRBD2. This CDR3 comprises 14 residues. Germline-derived CDR1 and CDR2 are SGHTA and FQGNSA. The V gene end was trimmed by 3 bases and the J gene end by 6 bases; junction bases not matched to a gene: 2. CDR3 loop: CASSFIAGGNEQFF. DNA of the CDR3: TGTGCCAGCAGCTTTATAGCGGGGGGCAATGAGCAGTTCTTC.

J is TRBJ1-3 and V is TRBV3-1 (or the pseudogene TRBV3-2); 7 nucleotides agree with TRBD1. The trim removed 1 base at V and 7 bases at J, leaving 7 bases unmatched. Per germline, CDR1 LGHDT and CDR2 YNNKEL (reference sequence). The length of the CDR3 is 15 residues. CDR3 region: CASSQVSGGGNTIYF. The CDR3 DNA reads as TGTGCCAGCAGCCAAGTTTCAGGGGGTGGGAACACCATATATTTT.

CDR3 protein: CASSQDRWLDSTDTQYF. Here the CDR3 DNA reads TGTGCCAGCAGCCAAGATCGGTGGCTAGATTCCACAGATACGCAGTATTTT. The V call is TRBV14, the J call TRBJ2-3; D unresolved. This CDR3 is 17 amino acids long. The germline V gene encodes CDR1 SGHDN and CDR2 FVKESK. V shed 0 bases and J shed 2 bases, with 15 bases lying between them.

This chain uses TRBV5-1 with TRBJ2-7, with 9 bases that match TRBD2. From germline, CDR1 is SGHRS and CDR2 YFSETQ. V lost 2 bases to trimming and J lost 1 base; unmatched junction nucleotides: 4. The CDR3 sequence is 15 residues long. The CDR3 spells CASSFSGGLSYEQYF. The CDR3 DNA follows: TGCGCCAGCAGCTTTAGCGGGGGCCTTTCCTACGAGCAGTACTTC.

CDR3 sequence: CAISAKAGGAGGTEAFF. CDR3 bases: TGTGCCATCAGTGCCAAGGCGGGGGGCGCAGGAGGCACTGAAGCTTTCTTT. J is TRBJ1-1 and V is TRBV10-3; maybe TRBD1 (6 bases). The germline CDR1 and CDR2 sequences are ENHRY and SYGVKD. V was trimmed by 4 bases and J by 4 bases, leaving 22 bases between them. The CDR3 extends over 17 amino acids.